Below, 26 T cell receptor beta chains from the same sample are listed, as sequenced in a study of blood T cell repertoires in COVID-19. Assay: immunoSEQ multiplex PCR; the TCRdb copy retains only in-frame clones and omits some. The sample lists about 370,000 clones, 85% to 90% seen once, with roughly 1% in the top ten. Sequencing used PBMCs or T cells enriched from blood (not recorded which). Receptor source: a young man who had recovered from COVID-19.

The chain has TRBV7-9 and TRBJ1-2; 11 nucleotides match TRBD1. Unmatched junction bases numbered 10, after V lost 5 bases and J lost 2 bases. The length of the CDR3 is 17 residues. Germline values: CDR1 SEHNR, CDR2 FQNEAQ (reference sequence). This chain's CDR3 is CASSPRTGGFGNYGYTF. The CDR3 nucleotides are TGTGCCAGCAGCCCTCGGACAGGGGGCTTCGGAAACTATGGCTACACCTTC. The entire variable domain, with the rest obtained from reference TRBV7-9 and TRBJ1-2, is as follows: DTGVSQNPRHKITKRGQNVTFRCDPISEHNRLYWYRQTLGQGPEFLTYFQNEAQLEKSRLLSDRFSAERPKGSFSTLEIQRTEQGDSAMYLCASSPRTGGFGNYGYTFGSGTRLTVV.

The chain is built from TRBV6-5 and TRBJ2-7; the D is unclear. The CDR3 spans 14 residues. V was shortened by 3 bases and J by 2 bases, with 11 bases between the two germline ends. In germline, CDR1 is MNHEY, CDR2 SVGAGI. This CDR3 is CASSYVASTYEQYF. In nucleotides, the CDR3 is TGTGCCAGCAGTTATGTAGCCTCAACCTACGAGCAGTACTTC.

This clone has a single count. The chain recombines TRBV6-5 with TRBJ2-2; TRBD2 aligns across 8 bases. Trimming removed 2 bases from V and 1 base from J; junction bases left unmatched: 3. Per germline, CDR1 MNHEY and CDR2 SVGAGI. There are 16 residues in the CDR3. DNA for the CDR3: TGTGCCAGCAGTTACGTAGCGGGGTGGAACACCGGGGAGCTGTTTTTT. It is translated as CASSYVAGWNTGELFF.

The V gene is TRBV9, the J gene TRBJ1-6; 7 positions agree with TRBD1. Germline CDR1 reads SGDLS; CDR2 reads YYNGEE. The trim removed 4 bases at V and 7 bases at J, leaving 5 bases unmatched. The CDR3 runs 14 residues. DNA for the CDR3: TGTGCCAGCAGCTCTGAAGGGGGCAATTCACCCCTCCACTTT. This encodes CASSSEGGNSPLHF. Filled out from reference TRBV9 and TRBJ1-6, the complete variable domain reads DSGVTQTPKHLITATGQRVTLRCSPRSGDLSVYWYQQSLDQGLQFLIQYYNGEERAKGNILERFSAQQFPDLHSELNLSSLELGDSALYFCASSSEGGNSPLHFGNGTRLTVT.

The chain carries TRBV10-3 and TRBJ2-2; 7 bases are shared with TRBD2. Germline CDR1 is ENHRY and CDR2 is SYGVKD. The CDR3 consists of 15 residues. After removal of 4 bases from V and 5 bases from J, the junction contained 7 bases not matched to a gene. The CDR3 bases are TGTGCCATCAGTGTCTCCTGGGGGGGGACCGGGGAGCTGTTTTTT. Translated: CAISVSWGGTGELFF.

CDR3 bases: TGTGCCAGCAGCGTGAAGCCGGGACACAAAAACACCATATATTTT. As protein: CASSVKPGHKNTIYF. The chain uses TRBV7-3 and TRBJ1-3; a weak D match, TRBD1 (6 bases). Trimming removed 5 bases from V and 6 bases from J, with 17 bases in between. The CDR3 totals 15 residues. In germline, CDR1 is SGHTA, CDR2 FQGTGA.

This chain joins TRBV19 and TRBJ2-1, with D possibly being TRBD2 (6 bases). The CDR3 is made up of 12 amino acids. Between the trimmed V and J ends, which lost 6 bases and 3 bases, there was a span of 6 bases. Germline V lookup: CDR1 LNHDA, CDR2 SQIVND (reference sequence). The CDR3 DNA sequence: TGTGCCAGTAGGCGGGGCTACAATGAGCAGTTCTTC. Its protein is CASRRGYNEQFF.

The rearrangement joins TRBV18 to TRBJ2-2; 8 bases agree with TRBD1. This CDR3 has 16 amino acids. Per germline, CDR1 KGHSH and CDR2 LQKENI. V shed 3 bases and J 3 bases; nucleotides not matched to a gene: 6. The CDR3 coding sequence is TGTGCCAGCTCACCCCCCCGGACAGGGTACACCGGGGAGCTGTTTTTT. Its protein product is CASSPPRTGYTGELFF.

The count of this clone is one. J is TRBJ1-2 and V is TRBV10-3; D may be TRBD1 (5 bases). Trimming stripped 5 bases from V and 2 bases from J, with 18 bases between. Germline CDR1 and CDR2: ENHRY and SYGVKD. The CDR3 is made up of 16 amino acids. In DNA form, the CDR3 reads TGTGCCATCAGTATCGGGCAGGGTACTACCAACTATGGCTACACCTTC. Protein product: CAISIGQGTTNYGYTF.

This clone was seen more than once but under ten times. This chain links TRBV6-5 with TRBJ1-6; TRBD1 might be the D (6 bases). Between the trimmed V and J ends, which lost 2 bases and 6 bases, there was a span of 14 bases. This CDR3 contains 16 residues. Germline V gives CDR1 MNHEY, CDR2 SVGAGI. In nucleotides, the CDR3 is TGTGCCAGCAGTTACGCCAGGGGAGTTGGTAATTCACCCCTCCACTTT. It specifies CASSYARGVGNSPLHF.

The chain joins TRBV20-1 to TRBJ2-7; D is possibly TRBD2 (6 bases). Trimming stripped 3 bases from V and 0 bases from J, with 9 bases between. Germline V lookup: CDR1 DFQATT, CDR2 SNEGSKA (reference sequence). The CDR3 is 13 amino acids. The chain's CDR3 is CSASLGGSYEQYF. The CDR3 nucleotides read TGCAGTGCTAGTTTGGGGGGCTCCTACGAGCAGTACTTC.

CDR3 region: CASSDTPYSNQPQHF. The DNA for the CDR3 is TGTGCCAGTAGTGATACACCATATAGCAATCAGCCCCAGCATTTT. The chain recombines TRBV19 with TRBJ1-5, with D unclear. V lost 5 bases, J lost 0 bases, and 11 bases lay in between. There are 15 residues in the CDR3. The germline gives CDR1 LNHDA, CDR2 SQIVND (reference sequence).

The V and J genes are TRBV5-1 and TRBJ2-3; perhaps TRBD1 as D (6 bases). V was cut by 8 bases and J by 6 bases, with 16 bases left in between. CDR1 is SGHRS and CDR2 is YFSETQ in the germline V gene. The CDR3 runs to 13 residues. CDR3 sequence: CASGDARGDTQYF. The CDR3 DNA reads TGCGCCAGTGGGGATGCGAGGGGGGATACGCAGTATTTT.

This clone turned up a few times. The chain carries TRBV18 and TRBJ1-2; TRBD1 matches at 9 bases. This CDR3 is built from 16 residues. Germline CDR1 is KGHSH and CDR2 is LQKENI. V was pared by 1 base and J by 8 bases, with 11 bases of the junction left unmatched. The CDR3 spells CASSPQAGTGLGGYTF. In nucleotides, the CDR3 is TGTGCCAGCTCACCACAAGCAGGGACAGGGCTTGGAGGCTACACCTTC.

The rearrangement joins TRBV11-2 to TRBJ2-3; a possible D gene is TRBD1 (5 bases). Germline CDR1 and CDR2: SGHAT and FQNNGV. Trimming shortened V by 5 bases and J by 0 bases, and 18 bases separated the two germline ends. This CDR3 has 17 amino acids. CDR3 in DNA: TGTGCCAGCAGCCGAACGGCTAGACAGACAAGCACAGATACGCAGTATTTT. This gives the protein CASSRTARQTSTDTQYF.

J is TRBJ1-1 and V is TRBV7-2, with unresolved D. Trimming cost V 5 bases and J 3 bases, with 13 bases left between them. There are 14 residues in the CDR3. Germline loops: CDR1 SGHTA, CDR2 FQGNSA. CDR3 coding DNA: TGTGCCAGCAGCCCTCCCTTCTTCTACACTGAAGCTTTCTTT. It yields the protein CASSPPFFYTEAFF.

J is TRBJ1-1 and V is TRBV14; no firm D call. The germline gives CDR1 SGHDN, CDR2 FVKESK. The CDR3 totals 16 residues. V was trimmed by 4 bases and J by 2 bases, leaving 17 bases between them. CDR3 loop: CASSRLVERTNTEAFF. The CDR3, as DNA: TGTGCCAGCAGCCGGCTAGTGGAACGTACTAACACTGAAGCTTTCTTT.

The chain joins TRBV5-8 to TRBJ2-7; D might be TRBD2 (5 bases). This CDR3 has 15 residues. Trimming removed 4 bases at V and 0 bases at J, with 14 bases between. Germline V lookup: CDR1 SGHTS, CDR2 YDEGEE. The CDR3 here is CASSQGLVASYEQYF. Written as DNA, the CDR3 is TGTGCCAGCAGCCAAGGACTGGTAGCCTCCTACGAGCAGTACTTC.

The V call is TRBV4-1, the J call TRBJ1-3; 7 bases match TRBD1. The V gene's germline CDR1 is MGHRA and CDR2 YSYEKL. J gave up 4 bases and V 6 bases, and 12 bases lay outside the gene matches. The CDR3 has 16 amino acids. CDR3 coding DNA: TGCGCCAGCAGTCTAAGCGACAGGGTGGCCGGAAACACCATATATTTT. This sequence encodes CASSLSDRVAGNTIYF.

The V call is TRBV7-2, the J call TRBJ2-7; 7 bases are shared with TRBD2. The germline CDR1 and CDR2 sequences are SGHTA and FQGNSA. Unmatched junction bases numbered 9, after V lost 6 bases and J lost 4 bases. The CDR3 covers 14 residues. CDR3 loop: CASRLAETRYEQYF. The CDR3 DNA follows: TGTGCCAGCAGGCTAGCGGAGACGCGATACGAGCAGTACTTC.

V and J are TRBV21-1 and TRBJ1-2; the DNA was not used to check the table's D call, TRBD1. TRBV21-1 is a pseudogene locus. The CDR3 is 15 amino acids. DNA for the CDR3: TGTGCCAGCAGCAAAGCCCAAGGGGCCGGGTATGGCTACACCTTC. It is translated as CASSKAQGAGYGYTF.

V and J are TRBV28 and TRBJ2-2; D might be TRBD2 (6 bases). V lost 5 bases and J lost 5, with 18 bases in between. The germline CDR1 and CDR2 sequences are MDHEN and SYDVKM. The CDR3 runs 16 residues. This CDR3 is CASSRWRGGATGELFF. The CDR3 region has the DNA TGTGCCAGCAGTCGTTGGAGGGGTGGGGCGACCGGGGAGCTGTTTTTT.

This clone was observed once. V gene TRBV29-1 combines with J gene TRBJ2-3, with 7 bases matching TRBD1. Germline CDR1 and CDR2: SQVTM and ANQGSEA. This CDR3 is built from 15 residues. J gave up 0 bases and V 7 bases, and 10 bases lay outside the gene matches. The CDR3 DNA sequence: TGCAGCGCCGAACAGGGGAGAGGTAGCACAGATACGCAGTATTTT. It specifies CSAEQGRGSTDTQYF.

J is TRBJ2-2 and V is TRBV6-4, with TRBD2 as a possible D gene (6 bases). This CDR3 spans 17 amino acids. The V and J ends lost 6 bases and 2 bases respectively, with 19 bases between them. Germline-derived CDR1 and CDR2 are MRHNA and SNTAGT. The CDR3: CASSERYGSSNTGELFF. CDR3 sequence (DNA): TGTGCCAGCAGCGAACGGTACGGGAGCTCTAACACCGGGGAGCTGTTTTTT.

This clone was observed a single time. The rearrangement joins TRBV6-5 to TRBJ2-7; D remains unclear. The CDR3 consists of 15 residues. CDR1 is MNHEY, CDR2 SVGAGI, per germline. V lost 7 bases and J lost 0, with 16 bases in between. CDR3 loop: CASIHPTGSSYEQYF. Here the CDR3 DNA reads TGTGCCAGCATCCACCCAACGGGTAGCTCCTACGAGCAGTACTTC.

This chain's CDR3 is CASSLRGGNTGELFF. CDR3 DNA sequence: TGTGCCAGCAGCTTACGGGGGGGGAACACCGGGGAGCTGTTTTTT. The chain uses TRBV3-1 (or the pseudogene TRBV3-2) and TRBJ2-2; 8 bases fit TRBD2. The CDR3 sequence is 15 residues long. Germline CDR1 is LGHDT and CDR2 is YNNKEL (reference sequence). After removal of 5 bases from V and 1 base from J, the junction contained 3 bases not matched to a gene.